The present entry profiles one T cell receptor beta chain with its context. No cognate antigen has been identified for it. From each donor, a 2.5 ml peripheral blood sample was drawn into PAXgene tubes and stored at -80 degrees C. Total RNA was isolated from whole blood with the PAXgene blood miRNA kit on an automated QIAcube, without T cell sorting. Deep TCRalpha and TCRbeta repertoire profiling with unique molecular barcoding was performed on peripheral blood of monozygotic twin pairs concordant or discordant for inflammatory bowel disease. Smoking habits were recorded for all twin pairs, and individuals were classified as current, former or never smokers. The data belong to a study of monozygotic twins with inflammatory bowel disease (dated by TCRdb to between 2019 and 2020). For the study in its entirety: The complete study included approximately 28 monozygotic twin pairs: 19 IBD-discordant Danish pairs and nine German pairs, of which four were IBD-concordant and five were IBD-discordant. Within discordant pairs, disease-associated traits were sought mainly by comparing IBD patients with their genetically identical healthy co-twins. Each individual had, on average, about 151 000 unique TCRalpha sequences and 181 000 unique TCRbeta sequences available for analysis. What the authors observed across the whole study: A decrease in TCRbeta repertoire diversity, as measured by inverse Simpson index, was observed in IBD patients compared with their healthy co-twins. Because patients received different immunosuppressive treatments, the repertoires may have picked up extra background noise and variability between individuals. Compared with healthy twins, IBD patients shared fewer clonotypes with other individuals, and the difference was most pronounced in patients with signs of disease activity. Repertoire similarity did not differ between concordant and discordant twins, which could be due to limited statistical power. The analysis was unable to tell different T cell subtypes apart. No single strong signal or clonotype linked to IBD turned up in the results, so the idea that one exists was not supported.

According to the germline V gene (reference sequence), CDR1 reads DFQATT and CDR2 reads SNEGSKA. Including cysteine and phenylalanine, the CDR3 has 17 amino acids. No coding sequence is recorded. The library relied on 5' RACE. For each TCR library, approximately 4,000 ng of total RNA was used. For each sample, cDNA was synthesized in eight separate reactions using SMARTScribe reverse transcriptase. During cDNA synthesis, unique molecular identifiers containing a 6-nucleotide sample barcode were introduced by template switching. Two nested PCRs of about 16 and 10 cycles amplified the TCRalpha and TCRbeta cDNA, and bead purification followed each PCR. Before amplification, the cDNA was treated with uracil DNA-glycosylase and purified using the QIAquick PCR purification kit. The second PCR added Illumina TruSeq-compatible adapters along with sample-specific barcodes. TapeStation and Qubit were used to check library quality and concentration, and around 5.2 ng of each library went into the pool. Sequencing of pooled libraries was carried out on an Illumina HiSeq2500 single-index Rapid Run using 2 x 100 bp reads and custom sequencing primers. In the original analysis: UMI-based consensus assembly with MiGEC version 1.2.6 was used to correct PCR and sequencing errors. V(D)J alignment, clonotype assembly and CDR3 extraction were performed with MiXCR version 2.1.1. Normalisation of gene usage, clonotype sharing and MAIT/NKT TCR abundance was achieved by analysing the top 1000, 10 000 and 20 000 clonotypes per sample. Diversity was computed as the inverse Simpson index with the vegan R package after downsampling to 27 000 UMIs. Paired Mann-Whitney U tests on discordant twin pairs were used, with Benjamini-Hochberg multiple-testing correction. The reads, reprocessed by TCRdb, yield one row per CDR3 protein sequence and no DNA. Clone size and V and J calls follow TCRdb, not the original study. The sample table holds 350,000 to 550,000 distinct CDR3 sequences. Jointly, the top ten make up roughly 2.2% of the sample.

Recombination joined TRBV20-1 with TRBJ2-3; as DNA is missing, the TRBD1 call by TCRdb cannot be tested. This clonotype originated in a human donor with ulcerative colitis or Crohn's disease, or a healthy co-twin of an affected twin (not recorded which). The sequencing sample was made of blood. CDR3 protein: CSARDRAGRDRPNTQYF.